Following are 20 T cell receptor beta chains from one sample sequenced in a study of cytomegalovirus exposure and HLA in healthy donors. PCR used 60 Vbeta primers and 13 Jbeta primers. This table comes from immunoSEQ multiplex PCR, and its TCRdb copy is limited to in-frame clones, with some not included. The table lists 110,000 to 150,000 clones, approximately 80% of them singletons. The sample taken for sequencing was PBMCs. These receptors were collected from a female donor in good health and CMV-seronegative.

In this sample, this clone turned up a few times. The chain couples TRBV4-1 to TRBJ1-1; TRBD1 aligns across 7 bases. The CDR3 runs 14 residues. The ends lost 2 bases at V and 3 bases at J; junction bases unmatched: 3. Looked up from germline, CDR1 is MGHRA and CDR2 is YSYEKL. The CDR3 spells CASSQQGDYTEAFF. CDR3 coding DNA: TGCGCCAGCAGCCAACAGGGGGATTACACTGAAGCTTTCTTT.

This clone was observed a handful of times. The chain links TRBV23-1 to TRBJ1-1; tentative D call: TRBD1 (6 bases). TRBV23-1 is recorded as an ORF, its role being uncertain. Trimming cost V 4 bases and J 0 bases, with 12 bases left between them. This CDR3 has 15 amino acids. CDR3 coding DNA: TGCGCCAGCAGTCGAACGGACAGCCTGAACACTGAAGCTTTCTTT. Translating it yields CASSRTDSLNTEAFF.

This chain connects TRBV5-4 to TRBJ1-2; no reliable D call. CDR3 length: 15 amino acids. CDR1 SGHNT and CDR2 YYREEE come from the germline V gene (reference sequence). The ends were cut back, 4 bases at V and 6 bases at J, with 19 bases in the middle. CDR3 DNA sequence: TGTGCCAGCAGCCGGAGGCTGGGGTTCAGAGATGGCTACACCTTC. Translation: CASSRRLGFRDGYTF.

V and J are TRBV11-3 and TRBJ1-2, with a weak D call TRBD1 (5 bases). CDR3 length: 15 residues. Germline values: CDR1 SGHNT, CDR2 YENEEA. V lost 0 bases and J 3 bases, leaving 11 bases between the germline ends. This chain's CDR3 is CASSLDHGRDYGYTF. DNA for the CDR3: TGTGCCAGCAGCTTAGATCACGGCAGGGACTATGGCTACACCTTC.

The rearrangement uses TRBV29-1 and TRBJ2-5, with 8 bases that match TRBD2. The CDR3 covers 13 residues. From germline, CDR1 is SQVTM and CDR2 ANQGSEA. Trimming cost V 4 bases and J 5 bases; bases outside gene matches: 6. This CDR3 is CSVVSGGYETQYF. Here the CDR3 DNA reads TGCAGCGTTGTATCGGGGGGGTATGAGACCCAGTACTTC.

The rearrangement links TRBV5-4 to TRBJ2-4; D may be TRBD1 (5 bases). Germline V lookup: CDR1 SGHNT, CDR2 YYREEE (reference sequence). Trimming removed 0 bases at V and 12 bases at J, with 13 bases between. The CDR3 has 13 residues. The CDR3 loop is CASSLGQGLDQYF. In DNA form, the CDR3 reads TGTGCCAGCAGCTTGGGCCAGGGATTGGATCAGTACTTC. The whole variable domain, filled in from reference TRBV5-4 and TRBJ2-4, reads ETGVTQSPTHLIKTRGQQVTLRCSSQSGHNTVSWYQQALGQGPQFIFQYYREEENGRGNFPPRFSGLQFPNYSSELNVNALELDDSALYLCASSLGQGLDQYFGAGTRLSVL.

The CDR3, as DNA: TGTGCCAGCAGCTCCCGGACAGGGCCCACTGGCTACACCTTC. Translated, it gives CASSSRTGPTGYTF. V and J are TRBV7-2 and TRBJ1-2; 8 nucleotides line up with TRBD1. The CDR3 is 14 residues long. The V and J ends lost 4 bases and 7 bases, in that order; junction bases with no gene match: 8. Germline V CDR1 and CDR2: SGHTA, FQGNSA.

This chain joins TRBV7-9 and TRBJ1-2; D unclear. The CDR3 runs to 16 residues. V dropped 1 base and J dropped 0 bases, with 12 bases sitting between them. Germline CDR1 and CDR2: SEHNR and FQNEAQ (reference sequence). Here the CDR3 reads CASSLDQVFSNYGYTF. CDR3 coding DNA: TGTGCCAGCAGCTTAGACCAGGTGTTTTCTAACTATGGCTACACCTTC.

The rearrangement links TRBV6-1 to TRBJ2-2; TRBD2 aligns across 8 bases. V lost 2 bases, J lost 3 bases, and 5 bases stayed unmatched. This CDR3 has 16 residues. Germline V lookup: CDR1 MNHNS, CDR2 SASEGT. The CDR3 loop is CASSESPGGDTGELFF. For the CDR3, the DNA is TGTGCCAGCAGTGAATCCCCGGGAGGGGACACCGGGGAGCTGTTTTTT.

The chain joins TRBV5-4 to TRBJ1-1; 7 bases line up with TRBD1. Looked up from germline, CDR1 is SGHNT and CDR2 is YYREEE (reference sequence). V lost 1 base to trimming and J lost 3 bases; unmatched junction nucleotides: 3. CDR3 length: 14 residues. The CDR3 DNA is TGTGCCAGCAGCTTGCTACAGGGGTACACTGAAGCTTTCTTT. This codes for CASSLLQGYTEAFF. Looking up the rest from reference TRBV5-4 and TRBJ1-1 gives the full variable domain: ETGVTQSPTHLIKTRGQQVTLRCSSQSGHNTVSWYQQALGQGPQFIFQYYREEENGRGNFPPRFSGLQFPNYSSELNVNALELDDSALYLCASSLLQGYTEAFFGQGTRLTVV.

The V call is TRBV27, the J call TRBJ2-3, with TRBD2 matching over 12 bases. This CDR3 has 16 residues. CDR1 is MNHEY and CDR2 is SMNVEV in the germline V gene (reference sequence). The V gene end was trimmed by 6 bases and the J gene end by 0 bases; junction bases not matched to a gene: 4. In nucleotides, the CDR3 is TGTGCCAGCAGACACGGACTAGCGGGGAGCACAGATACGCAGTATTTT. This encodes CASRHGLAGSTDTQYF.

J is TRBJ2-5 and V is TRBV4-3; D is possibly TRBD1 (6 bases). This CDR3 is 16 amino acids long. Germline V gene sequence: CDR1 LGHNA, CDR2 YSLEER. Trimming removed 0 bases at V and 0 bases at J, with 11 bases between. DNA for the CDR3: TGCGCCAGCAGCCAAGAGGCAGGACAGCACCAAGAGACCCAGTACTTC. It yields the protein CASSQEAGQHQETQYF.

The chain has TRBV6-5 and TRBJ1-2; D is ambiguous. The CDR3 is 13 amino acids. Germline lookup yields CDR1 MNHEY and CDR2 SVGAGI. Trimming took off 3 bases at V and 2 bases at J, with 7 bases between the two ends. This chain's CDR3 is CASSYNPNYGYTF. The CDR3 coding sequence is TGTGCCAGCAGTTATAATCCGAACTATGGCTACACCTTC.

The rearrangement uses TRBV7-9 and TRBJ2-1, with a tentative D call TRBD2 (7 bases). Germline CDR1 SEHNR, CDR2 FQNEAQ (reference sequence). The CDR3 totals 17 residues. The V and J ends lost 2 bases and 10 bases respectively, with 24 bases between them. CDR3 DNA: TGTGCCAGCAGCTTATGGGGGGGGGCAGGGGAGGCCAAGGAGCAGTTCTTC. Translation: CASSLWGGAGEAKEQFF. Supplemented by reference TRBV7-9 and TRBJ2-1, the full variable domain reads DTGVSQNPRHKITKRGQNVTFRCDPISEHNRLYWYRQTLGQGPEFLTYFQNEAQLEKSRLLSDRFSAERPKGSFSTLEIQRTEQGDSAMYLCASSLWGGAGEAKEQFFGPGTRLTVL.

The chain couples TRBV7-2 to TRBJ2-2, with TRBD2 identical over 9 bases. The CDR3 is 19 residues long. Germline CDR1 is SGHTA and CDR2 is FQGNSA. The trim removed 2 bases at V and 2 bases at J, leaving 12 bases unmatched. CDR3 nucleotide sequence: TGTGCCAGCAGCTTACGGGGACAGAAGCGGGGGGTAAACACCGGGGAGCTGTTTTTT. It yields the protein CASSLRGQKRGVNTGELFF.

This clone was seen a few times. The chain is built from TRBV5-6 and TRBJ2-7, with D perhaps matching TRBD2 (7 bases). Trimming took 4 bases from V and 3 from J, leaving 11 bases between them. Germline-derived CDR1 and CDR2 are SGHDT and YYEEEE. The CDR3 contains 13 residues. The CDR3 DNA follows: TGTGCCAGCAGCGCGGGGGCCCTCTACGAGCAGTACTTC. This encodes CASSAGALYEQYF. Looking up the rest from reference TRBV5-6 and TRBJ2-7 gives the full variable domain: DAGVTQSPTHLIKTRGQQVTLRCSPKSGHDTVSWYQQALGQGPQFIFQYYEEEERQRGNFPDRFSGHQFPNYSSELNVNALLLGDSALYLCASSAGALYEQYFGPGTRLTVT.

The CDR3 DNA reads as TGTGCCAGCAGCCTGACAGGGGGCACCGGGGAGCTGTTTTTT. Protein product: CASSLTGGTGELFF. This rearrangement joins TRBV28 to TRBJ2-2; TRBD1 matches 9 bases. The CDR3 is 14 residues long. In germline, CDR1 is MDHEN, CDR2 SYDVKM. The V gene end was trimmed by 6 bases and the J gene end by 4 bases; junction bases not matched to a gene: 3.

The V and J genes are TRBV11-3 and TRBJ2-3; possible D gene TRBD2, 5 bases. Germline loops: CDR1 SGHNT, CDR2 YENEEA. There are 13 residues in the CDR3. V lost 0 bases and J 9 bases, leaving 10 bases between the germline ends. The CDR3 DNA follows: TGTGCCAGCAGCTTAGATCAAGCGGCAACGCAGTATTTT. Residues: CASSLDQAATQYF.

A single count supports this clone. The chain has TRBV5-1 and TRBJ2-1, with 11 bases identical to TRBD2. With V trimmed by 5 bases and J by 5 bases, 6 bases remained unmatched. The CDR3 is made up of 15 amino acids. Germline CDR1 SGHRS, CDR2 YFSETQ. In DNA form, the CDR3 reads TGCGCCAGCAGACCAATAGCGGGGGGGGACAATGAGCAGTTCTTC. Encoded protein: CASRPIAGGDNEQFF.

V and J are TRBV6-1 and TRBJ1-3; D unclear. Germline CDR1 reads MNHNS; CDR2 reads SASEGT. The CDR3 sequence is 15 residues long. V dropped 7 bases and J dropped 0 bases, with 13 bases sitting between them. The DNA for the CDR3 is TGTGCCAGCAAGCCCCCCACGAGCTCTGGAAACACCATATATTTT. Its translation is CASKPPTSSGNTIYF.